What follows are 22 T cell receptor beta chains derived from one specimen sequenced in a study of cytomegalovirus exposure and HLA in healthy donors. PCR amplification relied on 60 Vbeta primers (plus 13 Jbeta primers). TCRdb keeps only in-frame clones here, not all; method: immunoSEQ multiplex PCR. The sample holds nearly 110,000 clones; about 80% are singletons and the top ten take roughly 8%. The source material was PBMCs. The receptors come from a man under 40 in good health and CMV-seronegative.

This chain links TRBV2 with TRBJ2-7; TRBD1 agrees at 8 bases. V dropped 2 bases and J dropped 7; count of bases not matched to a gene: 4. The CDR3 spans 13 residues. Germline CDR1 reads SNHLY; CDR2 reads FYNNEI. The CDR3 nucleotides are TGTGCCAGCAGTGAACCAGGGGGCTGGGAGCAGTACTTC. It is translated as CASSEPGGWEQYF. The variable domain in full, completed from reference TRBV2 and TRBJ2-7, reads EPEVTQTPSHQVTQMGQEVILRCVPISNHLYFYWYRQILGQKVEFLVSFYNNEISEKSEIFDDQFSVERPDGSNFTLKIRSTKLEDSAMYFCASSEPGGWEQYFGPGTRLTVT.

V usage is TRBV28 and J usage is TRBJ2-3; 7 bases agree with TRBD1. J gave up 4 bases and V 5 bases, and 6 bases lay outside the gene matches. This CDR3 has 14 residues. Germline CDR1 is MDHEN and CDR2 is SYDVKM. The CDR3 sequence is CASSRRTGSDTQYF. As DNA, the CDR3 is TGTGCCAGCAGTCGAAGGACAGGATCAGATACGCAGTATTTT.

This clone was detected only a few times. The rearrangement uses TRBV5-6 and TRBJ2-1; the match to TRBD2 covers 9 bases. V trimming: 1 base; J trimming: 0 bases; junction bases outside the gene matches: 8. The CDR3 contains 18 residues. Germline V lookup: CDR1 SGHDT, CDR2 YYEEEE. CDR3 DNA sequence: TGTGCCAGCAGCTTGAAAGGCGGGAGGGCCCTCTCCTACAATGAGCAGTTCTTC. Amino acid sequence: CASSLKGGRALSYNEQFF.

The rearrangement uses TRBV2 and TRBJ1-5, with D possibly TRBD1 on 5 matching bases. V dropped 4 bases and J dropped 7 bases, with 14 bases sitting between them. The CDR3 loop spans 14 amino acids. CDR1 is SNHLY, CDR2 FYNNEI, per germline. CDR3 nucleotide sequence: TGTGCCAGCAGTGGTCAGGGTTATTGGCAGCCCCAGCATTTT. It yields the protein CASSGQGYWQPQHF. Complete variable domain (other parts from reference TRBV2 and TRBJ1-5): EPEVTQTPSHQVTQMGQEVILRCVPISNHLYFYWYRQILGQKVEFLVSFYNNEISEKSEIFDDQFSVERPDGSNFTLKIRSTKLEDSAMYFCASSGQGYWQPQHFGDGTRLSIL.

In its sample, this clone was seen once. The chain links TRBV27 to TRBJ2-3; 8 bases align to TRBD1. Looked up from germline, CDR1 is MNHEY and CDR2 is SMNVEV (reference sequence). J lost 8 bases, V lost 3 bases, and 19 bases had no gene match. The CDR3 covers 18 residues. DNA of the CDR3: TGTGCCAGCAGTTTGGGGACAGGTACCCCCGATCACACGGGTACGCAGTATTTT. Protein product: CASSLGTGTPDHTGTQYF.

This chain uses TRBV29-1 with TRBJ2-7, with TRBD2 identical over 12 bases. This CDR3 has 17 amino acids. V was clipped by 4 bases and J by 7 bases; unmatched bases: 17. Germline V gives CDR1 SQVTM, CDR2 ANQGSEA. The CDR3 sequence: CSVVKGWLAGGRWEQYF. CDR3 in DNA: TGCAGCGTTGTGAAGGGGTGGCTAGCGGGAGGGCGGTGGGAGCAGTACTTC.

In this sample, this clone turned up once. The chain carries TRBV5-4 and TRBJ2-5; possible D gene TRBD2, 7 bases. The CDR3 contains 15 residues. Germline V gene data show CDR1 as SGHNT and CDR2 as YYREEE (reference sequence). Trimming left V 0 bases short and J 4 bases short, with 13 bases between. The DNA of the CDR3 is TGTGCCAGCAGCTTGGGCGGGGGCGTGGGAGAGACCCAGTACTTC. It codes for CASSLGGGVGETQYF.

The rearrangement links TRBV6-1 to TRBJ1-2; possible D gene TRBD1, 6 bases. The CDR3 contains 13 residues. The germline V and J ends were trimmed by 7 bases and 2 bases, with 11 bases remaining between them. From germline, CDR1 is MNHNS and CDR2 SASEGT. This chain's CDR3 is CASKSGTNYGYTF. The CDR3 DNA reads TGTGCCAGCAAGTCCGGGACAAACTATGGCTACACCTTC.

The rearrangement joins TRBV15 to TRBJ2-7; 8 bases line up with TRBD2. CDR1 is LNHNV, CDR2 YYDKDF, per germline (reference sequence). V was clipped by 0 bases and J by 7 bases; unmatched bases: 11. The CDR3 sequence is 16 residues long. The chain's CDR3 is CATSRDLAAGVEEQYF. CDR3 in DNA: TGTGCCACCAGCAGAGATCTGGCAGCGGGAGTAGAGGAGCAGTACTTC.

CDR3 nucleotides: TGTGCCAGCAGCAAAACGACAGGCGTCCAAGAGACCCAGTACTTC. It is translated as CASSKTTGVQETQYF. V gene TRBV7-9 combines with J gene TRBJ2-5; D is possibly TRBD1 (6 bases). CDR1 and CDR2 (germline): SEHNR, FQNEAQ (reference sequence). This CDR3 has 15 amino acids. V was pared by 5 bases and J by 1 base, with 14 bases between.

The chain carries TRBV28 and TRBJ2-7; tentative D call: TRBD1 (5 bases). This CDR3 comprises 13 residues. The V end was cut by 6 bases, the J end by 2 bases, with 11 bases between. Per germline, CDR1 MDHEN and CDR2 SYDVKM. The DNA of the CDR3 is TGTGCCAGCAGGGACATCTCCGCCTACGAGCAGTACTTC. Encoded protein: CASRDISAYEQYF.

This sequence joins TRBV30 and TRBJ1-5; 8 nucleotides line up with TRBD1. Per germline, CDR1 GTSNPN and CDR2 SVGIG (reference sequence). The CDR3 covers 13 residues. J lost 4 bases, V lost 3 bases, and 2 bases had no gene match. The CDR3 protein is CAWSTGGNQPQHF. The CDR3 DNA sequence: TGTGCCTGGAGCACAGGGGGTAATCAGCCCCAGCATTTT.

The chain couples TRBV5-1 to TRBJ1-1; the D gene is possibly TRBD1 (5 bases). This CDR3 region has 15 residues. V shed 3 bases and J shed 1 base, with 13 bases lying between them. Germline V gene sequence: CDR1 SGHRS, CDR2 YFSETQ. The DNA of the CDR3 is TGCGCCAGCAGCTCTTCGCCGACAGCGAACACTGAAGCTTTCTTT. It yields the protein CASSSSPTANTEAFF.

The chain recombines TRBV4-1 with TRBJ2-7; the match to TRBD1 covers 8 bases. J was trimmed by 0 bases and V by 4 bases; bases with no gene match: 5. The V gene's germline CDR1 is MGHRA and CDR2 YSYEKL. CDR3 size: 15 residues. CDR3 residues: CASSRVDRGSYEQYF. DNA for the CDR3: TGCGCCAGCAGCCGCGTCGACAGGGGCTCCTACGAGCAGTACTTC.

This clone showed up just a few times. The chain combines TRBV6-1 with TRBJ1-1; 8 bases are shared with TRBD1. V dropped 2 bases and J dropped 7; count of bases not matched to a gene: 6. The length of the CDR3 is 14 residues. CDR1 and CDR2 from the germline V gene are MNHNS and SASEGT. CDR3 nucleotides: TGTGCCAGCAGTGAATACCAGGGGGCGGATGAAGCTTTCTTT. Its protein product is CASSEYQGADEAFF.

This clone was found once. V gene TRBV6-1 combines with J gene TRBJ2-7, with a tentative D call TRBD2 (5 bases). V gave up 7 bases and J gave up 0 bases, with 10 bases separating them. The germline CDR1 and CDR2 sequences are MNHNS and SASEGT. The CDR3 is 13 amino acids. The CDR3: CASIRGRSYEQYF. The CDR3 DNA follows: TGTGCCAGCATCCGCGGGCGCTCCTACGAGCAGTACTTC.

This CDR3 reads CASSSGQGRNTEAFF. The CDR3 DNA reads as TGTGCCAGCAGCTCCGGACAGGGGAGGAACACTGAAGCTTTCTTT. The V gene is TRBV7-9, the J gene TRBJ1-1, with 9 bases identical to TRBD1. The CDR3 spans 15 residues. V dropped 4 bases and J dropped 1; count of bases not matched to a gene: 4. CDR1 is SEHNR and CDR2 is FQNEAQ in the germline V gene (reference sequence).

This clone was recorded a few times. V and J are TRBV7-2 and TRBJ2-7; D is possibly TRBD2 (7 bases). Germline assignment: CDR1 SGHTA and CDR2 FQGNSA. The CDR3 is 15 residues long. Between the trimmed V and J ends, which lost 1 base and 2 bases, there was a span of 12 bases. This chain's CDR3 is CASSLEIGGAYEQYF. The CDR3 DNA reads TGTGCCAGCAGCTTAGAGATAGGGGGGGCCTACGAGCAGTACTTC.

As for this clone: At one boundary the junction diverges from the germline segment, which might be a read error. CDR3 in amino acids: CACSKTLGTGGLFF. The CDR3 bases are TGTGCCTGCAGTAAAACCCTCGGCACCGGGGGGCTGTTTTTT. This chain joins TRBV30 and TRBJ2-2, with D possibly matching TRBD2 (6 bases). From germline, CDR1 is GTSNPN and CDR2 SVGIG (reference sequence). This CDR3 region has 14 residues. Drawing the rest from reference TRBV30 and TRBJ2-2, the complete variable domain is SQTIHQWPATLVQPVGSPLSLECTVEGTSNPNLYWYRQAAGRGLQLLFYSVGIGQISSEVPQNLSASRPQDRQFILSSKKLLLSDSGFYLCACSKTLGTGGLFFGEGSRLTVL.

V usage is TRBV29-1 and J usage is TRBJ2-7; D possibly corresponds to TRBD2 (5 bases). Germline CDR1 reads SQVTM; CDR2 reads ANQGSEA. V lost 3 bases, J lost 2 bases, and 11 bases lay in between. The CDR3 runs 13 residues. CDR3 nucleotide sequence: TGCAGCGTTGATAAAGGGAGTCCCTACGAGCAGTACTTC. Its protein is CSVDKGSPYEQYF.

The rearrangement joins TRBV14 to TRBJ2-1; 11 nucleotides align to TRBD2. Trimming at V came to 4 bases and at J to 12 bases, leaving 5 bases not matched to a gene. The V gene's germline CDR1 is SGHDN and CDR2 FVKESK. This CDR3 contains 13 residues. The CDR3 loop is CASSPWTSGWQFF. CDR3 sequence (DNA): TGTGCCAGCAGCCCGTGGACTAGCGGGTGGCAGTTCTTC.

This clone was observed a handful of times. Mismatch with germline at one junction end may stem from a read error. The chain recombines TRBV10-1 with TRBJ2-4; maybe TRBD2 (5 bases). In germline, CDR1 is WNHNN, CDR2 SYGVQD (reference sequence). The CDR3 is made up of 12 amino acids. The CDR3 coding sequence is TGCGCCAGCAGTGAGATTGGCGGGTCCCTCTTCTTC. It encodes CASSEIGGSLFF.